This section outlines one TCR beta chain sequence together with its context. Its antigen remains unknown. What was amplified from RNA transcripts were TCR beta CDR3 regions. RT-PCR in the first round (using the HTBI primer set) targeted the TCR CDR3. Via MiXCR, TCRdb re-called the multiplex PCR reads, giving one row per CDR3 protein. Among 650,000 to 750,000 distinct CDR3 sequences listed, about 15% were seen once. The entry originates in a study of T cells in Graves' hyperthyroidism and ophthalmopathy. The wider study: Peripheral blood was secured at the point of initial diagnosis, before any treatment. Broader study findings: Ophthalmopathy prediction by the model preceded onset by a median about 6 months.

The sample comprised blood. This TCR derives from a woman in her late teens or twenties with Graves' hyperthyroidism.

CDR3 DNA sequence: TGTGCCAGTAGTATAGCCTACGGGACAGGGTACGAGCAGTTCTTC. It encodes CASSIAYGTGYEQFF. This chain links TRBV19 with TRBJ2-7, with 9 bases identical to TRBD1. The DNA end is more similar to TRBJ2-1, so the J call may be wrong. Per germline, CDR1 LNHDA and CDR2 SQIVND (reference sequence). The CDR3 has 15 amino acids.